This T cell receptor beta chain is from a study of CD8+ T cells in alopecia areata. Concerning this clone itself: Antigen specificity is unknown.

The treatment is: oral pan-JAK inhibitor, 5-10 mg twice daily. Those with alopecia areata gave lesional scalp punch biopsies and peripheral blood. Researchers picked out CD4+ and CD8+ T cells from PBMCs by sorting. Findings of the study overall: Scalp samples also contribute reads from the resident alphabeta T cells found in normal skin.

RNA was extracted and reverse transcribed into cDNA as the sequencing template. Profiled with immunoSEQ multiplex PCR; TCRdb holds only in-frame clones, not every one. The data hold 170,000 or so clones, with roughly 53% observed a single time. The receptor comes from a human donor with alopecia areata. This material consisted of CD8+ T cells sorted from blood, taken at week 24, from a patient treated with tofacitinib.

The CDR3 here is CASSHTTWGSETQYF. The CDR3 DNA is TGTGCCAGCAGTCACACAACGTGGGGATCAGAGACCCAGTACTTC. This chain joins TRBV25-1 and TRBJ2-5; D is unclear. CDR1 and CDR2 from the germline V gene are MGHDK and SYGVNS. CDR3 length: 15 amino acids. V was shortened by 5 bases and J by 4 bases, with 17 bases between the two germline ends.